A single sample gave rise to the 6 T cell receptor beta chains below, sequenced in a study of blood T cells in healthy people across ages. With a J-beta primer mix and a sample-barcoded 5' primer, a second PCR ran about 7 to 12 cycles. One entry per CDR3 protein results from TCRdb running MiXCR on the 5' RACE reads. The sample has about 970,000 distinct CDR3 sequences; 45% to 60% are singletons. The sequenced material came from blood. The receptors shown here come from an older woman in good health.

The table lists this clonotype with a few counts. The chain links TRBV7-2 to TRBJ2-4, with TRBD2 matching 8 bases. The CDR3 contains 16 residues. Germline values: CDR1 SGHTA, CDR2 FQGNSA. V dropped 2 bases and J dropped 6; count of bases not matched to a gene: 9. CDR3 coding DNA: TGTGCCAGCAGCTTAAGGGACGGGAGGGCCGGAAACATTCAGTACTTC. Translating gives CASSLRDGRAGNIQYF. The complete variable domain, with remaining parts taken from reference TRBV7-2 and TRBJ2-4, reads GAGVSQSPSNKVTEKGKDVELRCDPISGHTALYWYRQSLGQGLEFLIYFQGNSAPDKSGLPSDRFSAERTGGSVSTLTIQRTQQEDSAVYLCASSLRDGRAGNIQYFGAGTRLSVL.

This clonotype occurred a few times. The gene calls are TRBV15 and TRBJ2-7; D is possibly TRBD1 (6 bases). Trimming took off 5 bases at V and 4 bases at J, with 15 bases between the two ends. The CDR3 length is 14 residues. Germline V gene sequence: CDR1 LNHNV, CDR2 YYDKDF (reference sequence). CDR3 sequence reads: CATSPRTEPYEQYF. The DNA for the CDR3 is TGTGCCACCAGCCCTCGGACAGAACCATACGAGCAGTACTTC.

The CDR3 nucleotides are TGTGCCAGCGTCACAAGCGGGACAGGGGGATACGAGCAGTACTTC. It yields the protein CASVTSGTGGYEQYF. The chain couples TRBV28 to TRBJ2-7, with 11 bases lining up with TRBD1. This CDR3 contains 15 residues. Germline loops: CDR1 MDHEN, CDR2 SYDVKM. Losses at the gene ends were 8 bases for V and 4 bases for J; bases not matched to a gene: 10.

This clonotype was found once. The chain combines TRBV2 with TRBJ1-5, with unresolved D. V lost 5 bases, J lost 1 base, and 12 bases lay in between. This CDR3 contains 15 residues. CDR1 is SNHLY and CDR2 is FYNNEI in the germline V gene. This CDR3 is CASSRMDGSNQPQHF. The CDR3 DNA reads TGTGCCAGCAGTCGGATGGACGGAAGCAATCAGCCCCAGCATTTT.

The chain joins TRBV28 to TRBJ1-2, with D uncertain. This CDR3 is built from 14 residues. Trimming stripped 2 bases from V and 0 bases from J, with 7 bases between. Germline CDR1 MDHEN, CDR2 SYDVKM. CDR3 protein: CASSLKKANYGYTF. The DNA of the CDR3 is TGTGCCAGCAGTTTAAAAAAGGCTAACTATGGCTACACCTTC.

This chain uses TRBV2 with TRBJ2-4, with 10 bases fitting TRBD2. The V and J ends lost 5 bases and 1 base, in that order; junction bases with no gene match: 8. Germline-derived CDR1 and CDR2 are SNHLY and FYNNEI. This CDR3 contains 17 residues. CDR3 nucleotides: TGTGCCAGCAGTAACCCTAGCGGGAGTTCGGCCAAAAACATTCAGTACTTC. Its protein product is CASSNPSGSSAKNIQYF. Full variable domain (remainder filled in from reference TRBV2 and TRBJ2-4): EPEVTQTPSHQVTQMGQEVILRCVPISNHLYFYWYRQILGQKVEFLVSFYNNEISEKSEIFDDQFSVERPDGSNFTLKIRSTKLEDSAMYFCASSNPSGSSAKNIQYFGAGTRLSVL.